Each of the 14 T cell receptor beta chains below was sequenced from the same sample in a study of cytomegalovirus exposure and HLA in healthy donors. The PCR was carried out with 60 Vbeta primers and 13 Jbeta primers. Libraries were prepared by immunoSEQ multiplex PCR; TCRdb keeps only in-frame clonotypes and omits some of them. The sample carries some 95,000 clones, about two thirds recorded once. The specimen was PBMCs. Receptor source: a female donor in good health and CMV-seronegative.

This clone has only a few counts. The rearrangement uses TRBV6-4 and TRBJ2-3, with a tentative D call TRBD2 (6 bases). V was trimmed by 0 bases and J by 4 bases, leaving 14 bases between them. CDR1 MRHNA and CDR2 SNTAGT come from the germline V gene. The CDR3 totals 16 residues. The CDR3 DNA reads as TGTGCCAGCAGTGACTCGACCGGGAGTGGGGCAGATACGCAGTATTTT. Its translation: CASSDSTGSGADTQYF.

This chain's CDR3 is CASSIGQGWADTQYF. The DNA for the CDR3 is TGTGCCAGTAGTATAGGCCAGGGGTGGGCAGATACGCAGTATTTT. This chain connects TRBV19 to TRBJ2-3; possibly TRBD1 for D (6 bases). The length of the CDR3 is 15 residues. Trimming stripped 1 base from V and 4 bases from J, with 12 bases between. The V gene's germline CDR1 is LNHDA and CDR2 SQIVND (reference sequence).

The chain has TRBV9 and TRBJ2-2, with 7 bases aligning to TRBD2. The CDR3 totals 17 residues. Germline trimming cut 4 bases from V and 1 base from J; bases unmatched to any gene: 10. Germline V CDR1 and CDR2: SGDLS, YYNGEE. The CDR3: CASSPPGSGENTGELFF. As DNA, the CDR3 is TGTGCCAGCAGCCCACCGGGAAGCGGGGAGAACACCGGGGAGCTGTTTTTT.

This clone was observed a single time. The V call is TRBV7-2, the J call TRBJ1-1, with D possibly being TRBD1 (6 bases). The CDR3 loop spans 15 amino acids. The germline V and J ends were trimmed by 4 bases and 0 bases, with 12 bases remaining between them. Germline-derived CDR1 and CDR2 are SGHTA and FQGNSA. This CDR3 is CASSSRQELNTEAFF. CDR3 DNA: TGTGCCAGCAGCTCCCGACAGGAGCTGAACACTGAAGCTTTCTTT.

J is TRBJ2-2 and V is TRBV5-4; the match to TRBD2 covers 14 bases. The V segment lost 3 bases and the J segment 6 bases; nucleotides outside the gene matches: 7. The CDR3 spans 17 residues. Per the germline V gene, CDR1 is SGHNT and CDR2 is YYREEE (reference sequence). As DNA, the CDR3 is TGTGCCAGCAGCTGGTGGACTAGCGGGAGGAAAGCCGGGGAGCTGTTTTTT. Its protein product is CASSWWTSGRKAGELFF.

The chain recombines TRBV9 with TRBJ2-1; D is uncertain. Trimming removed 0 bases at V and 7 bases at J, with 5 bases between. The CDR3 has 12 amino acids. Looked up from germline, CDR1 is SGDLS and CDR2 is YYNGEE. The CDR3 loop is CASSVGQNEQFF. The CDR3 region has the DNA TGTGCCAGCAGCGTAGGACAAAATGAGCAGTTCTTC.

The CDR3 reads CASSPDRGREKLFF. The CDR3 DNA follows: TGTGCCAGCAGTCCCGACAGGGGTAGAGAAAAACTGTTTTTT. V is TRBV6-5 and J is TRBJ1-4; 8 nucleotides align to TRBD1. The germline gives CDR1 MNHEY, CDR2 SVGAGI. Germline trimming cut 5 bases from V and 8 bases from J; bases unmatched to any gene: 7. This CDR3 spans 14 amino acids.

This sequence joins TRBV5-1 and TRBJ2-5, with 7 nucleotides matching TRBD1. V dropped 5 bases and J dropped 3; count of bases not matched to a gene: 7. Germline V CDR1 and CDR2: SGHRS, YFSETQ. CDR3 length: 14 amino acids. The DNA for the CDR3 is TGCGCCAGCAGGGCCGGGACAGCTAAAGAGACCCAGTACTTC. As protein: CASRAGTAKETQYF. Drawing the rest from reference TRBV5-1 and TRBJ2-5, the complete variable domain is KAGVTQTPRYLIKTRGQQVTLSCSPISGHRSVSWYQQTPGQGLQFLFEYFSETQRNKGNFPGRFSGRQFSNSRSEMNVSTLELGDSALYLCASRAGTAKETQYFGPGTRLLVL.

In this sample, this clone turned up once. The gene calls are TRBV15 and TRBJ1-4; the D is unclear. The CDR3 sequence is 16 residues long. Trimming took off 1 base at V and 0 bases at J, with 9 bases between the two ends. The germline V gene encodes CDR1 LNHNV and CDR2 YYDKDF (reference sequence). CDR3 DNA: TGTGCCACCAGCAGAGGTTCAGTGGCAACTAATGAAAAACTGTTTTTT. Translated, it gives CATSRGSVATNEKLFF.

This chain joins TRBV27 and TRBJ1-4; D not resolved. The CDR3 has 15 amino acids. V lost 2 bases to trimming and J lost 8 bases, with 15 bases between them. Germline V gene lookup returns CDR1 MNHEY and CDR2 SMNVEV (reference sequence). The CDR3 nucleotides read TGTGCCAGCAGTTTAACTACACGGTCCCTGGAAAAACTGTTTTTT. The encoded protein is CASSLTTRSLEKLFF. Full variable domain (outside the CDR3, taken from reference TRBV27 and TRBJ1-4): EAQVTQNPRYLITVTGKKLTVTCSQNMNHEYMSWYRQDPGLGLRQIYYSMNVEVTDKGDVPEGYKVSRKEKRNFPLILESPSPNQTSLYFCASSLTTRSLEKLFFGSGTQLSVL.

The V call is TRBV6-4, the J call TRBJ1-2, with 8 bases matching TRBD1. The J segment lost 3 bases and the V segment lost 6 bases, leaving 9 bases of the junction unmatched. There are 15 residues in the CDR3. CDR1 and CDR2 (germline): MRHNA, SNTAGT. The CDR3 DNA follows: TGTGCCAGCAGCCCGACAGGGGAACTTGACTATGGCTACACCTTC. It translates to CASSPTGELDYGYTF.

The chain uses TRBV9 and TRBJ1-2; TRBD1 might be the D (6 bases). CDR1 is SGDLS, CDR2 YYNGEE, per germline. The CDR3 runs to 16 residues. Between the trimmed V and J ends, which lost 4 bases and 5 bases, there was a span of 21 bases. DNA for the CDR3: TGTGCCAGCAGCCTAAGTCCGGGGGGGGCGAGGTATGGCTACACCTTC. Translation gives CASSLSPGGARYGYTF.

The chain couples TRBV4-3 to TRBJ2-7; D not certain. The CDR3 is 14 residues long. V lost 0 bases and J 1 base, leaving 7 bases between the germline ends. Germline CDR1 reads LGHNA; CDR2 reads YSLEER. The CDR3 bases are TGCGCCAGCAGCCAAGAATTGAGTTCCTACGAGCAGTACTTC. This translates into CASSQELSSYEQYF.

The chain joins TRBV27 to TRBJ1-1; D is undetermined. V dropped 6 bases and J dropped 4 bases, with 12 bases sitting between them. The CDR3 length is 13 residues. CDR1 and CDR2 from the germline V gene are MNHEY and SMNVEV (reference sequence). Here the CDR3 reads CASSPRPSTEAFF. DNA for the CDR3: TGTGCCAGCAGCCCTCGTCCCAGCACTGAAGCTTTCTTT.